This T cell receptor (beta chain) was obtained from a study of identical twins. This clonotype was seen a handful of times. TCRdb passed the 5' RACE reads through MiXCR, listing each CDR3 protein once. The repertoire has more than 1.5 million distinct CDR3 sequences, roughly 35% of them found once; the top ten carry more than 0.25%. Trimming took 3 bases from V and 1 from J; bases not matched to a gene: 5. This CDR3 contains 16 residues. Sequences were obtained from cord blood. This TCR was sampled from a newborn girl in good health. The chain combines TRBV12-3 or TRBV12-4 with TRBJ2-3, with 9 bases that match TRBD2. CDR3 sequence (DNA): TGTGCCAGCAGTTTTCCGCGGGGGGGGGGCACAGATACGCAGTATTTT. Protein product: CASSFPRGGGTDTQYF.